The 22 T cell receptor beta chains below all came from one sample that was sequenced in a study of T-cell reconstitution after alpha-beta-depleted transplantation in children. Unique molecular identifiers featured in how the TCRbeta library was prepared. TCRdb redid the calling of the PCR reads with MiXCR, one entry per CDR3 protein. There are some 220,000 distinct CDR3 sequences in the sample; under 9.5% occur only once, and approximately 5.9% lies in the top ten. The sequencing used PBMCs from the stem cell graft donor, collected from the stem cell graft. Receptors originate from a human donor who donated a stem cell graft to a child with acute lymphoblastic leukemia.

This clonotype was recorded a few times. The V and J genes are TRBV4-1 and TRBJ2-1, with D unclear. Germline V CDR1 and CDR2: MGHRA, YSYEKL. Trimming left V 0 bases short and J 8 bases short, with 5 bases between. CDR3 size: 12 residues. CDR3 coding DNA: TGCGCCAGCAGCCAAGATTTAGATGAGCAGTTCTTC. As protein: CASSQDLDEQFF.

This clonotype was seen more than once but under ten times. This chain links TRBV2 with TRBJ2-3, with TRBD2 matching 10 bases. This CDR3 comprises 16 residues. CDR1 SNHLY and CDR2 FYNNEI come from the germline V gene. V lost 6 bases, J lost 0 bases, and 6 bases stayed unmatched. The CDR3 region has the DNA TGTGCCAGCAGAGTTCTAGCGGGGGAGAGCACAGATACGCAGTATTTT. As protein: CASRVLAGESTDTQYF.

At least ten counts were recorded for this clonotype. The rearrangement uses TRBV5-1 and TRBJ2-6; 7 nucleotides match TRBD1. CDR1 SGHRS and CDR2 YFSETQ come from the germline V gene. The junction had 7 bases not matched to a gene; V was cut back by 9 bases and J by 1 base. The CDR3 spans 15 residues. CDR3 in amino acids: CATSGQSSGANVLTF. CDR3 DNA: TGCGCCACTTCGGGACAGTCGTCTGGGGCCAACGTCCTGACTTTC.

This clonotype was detected a few times. The CDR3 DNA reads TGCGCCAGCAGCCAGCTCACAGGGGGATGGAATGAGCAGTTCTTC. The encoded protein is CASSQLTGGWNEQFF. The rearrangement links TRBV4-3 to TRBJ2-1, with 8 bases matching TRBD1. The germline V gene encodes CDR1 LGHNA and CDR2 YSLEER. The CDR3 has 15 amino acids. V lost 3 bases and J lost 7; bases outside the gene matches: 8.

This chain joins TRBV18 and TRBJ1-4, with 8 bases aligning to TRBD1. The CDR3 has 16 residues. Per the germline V gene, CDR1 is KGHSH and CDR2 is LQKENI. Trimming took 3 bases from V and 2 from J; bases not matched to a gene: 5. The CDR3 DNA reads TGTGCCAGCTCACCGACCGACAGGGGCACTAATGAAAAACTGTTTTTT. It yields the protein CASSPTDRGTNEKLFF.

At least ten counts were recorded for this clonotype. This sequence joins TRBV6-2 or TRBV6-3 and TRBJ2-2; D perhaps matches TRBD2 (6 bases). The CDR3 has 18 amino acids. Trimming took off 2 bases at V and 1 base at J, with 17 bases between the two ends. Germline loops: CDR1 MNHEY, CDR2 SVGEGT. As DNA, the CDR3 is TGTGCCAGCAGTTACGTACAGGCGCGGGGCAGGAACACCGGGGAGCTGTTTTTT. Protein product: CASSYVQARGRNTGELFF.

This clonotype was seen at least ten times. The genes are TRBV27 and TRBJ2-1, with 7 bases identical to TRBD1. The CDR3 covers 12 residues. V lost 3 bases, J lost 12 bases, and 5 bases stayed unmatched. CDR1 is MNHEY, CDR2 SMNVEV, per germline (reference sequence). The CDR3 is CASSLLGQRQFF. For the CDR3, the DNA is TGTGCCAGCAGTTTGTTGGGACAGCGGCAGTTCTTC.

This clonotype was seen many times. This sequence joins TRBV7-9 and TRBJ1-1; no reliable D call. V lost 5 bases, J lost 8 bases, and 15 bases lay in between. The CDR3 sequence is 13 residues long. The germline V gene encodes CDR1 SEHNR and CDR2 FQNEAQ (reference sequence). The CDR3 spells CASSPQENVEAFF. The CDR3, as DNA: TGTGCCAGCAGCCCTCAGGAGAACGTCGAAGCTTTCTTT. Filled out from reference TRBV7-9 and TRBJ1-1, the complete variable domain reads DTGVSQNPRHKITKRGQNVTFRCDPISEHNRLYWYRQTLGQGPEFLTYFQNEAQLEKSRLLSDRFSAERPKGSFSTLEIQRTEQGDSAMYLCASSPQENVEAFFGQGTRLTVV.

Here the CDR3 reads CASSPVTTTNEKLFF. CDR3 bases: TGTGCCAGCTCACCAGTCACAACAACTAATGAAAAACTGTTTTTT. V usage is TRBV18 and J usage is TRBJ1-4; D not resolved. CDR1 and CDR2 from the germline V gene are KGHSH and LQKENI. V was cut by 2 bases and J by 0 bases, with 7 bases left in between. This CDR3 is 15 amino acids long.

This clonotype was seen a handful of times. The chain uses TRBV29-1 and TRBJ2-1; 8 bases match TRBD1. The junction had 12 bases not matched to a gene; V was cut back by 0 bases and J by 8 bases. Germline lookup yields CDR1 SQVTM and CDR2 ANQGSEA. The CDR3 totals 16 residues. CDR3 DNA: TGCAGCGTTGAAGATGGAACAGGGGGGTGGCGCGATGAGCAGTTCTTC. Translation gives CSVEDGTGGWRDEQFF.

This clonotype was detected many times. This chain connects TRBV5-1 to TRBJ1-6; D is perhaps TRBD1 (5 bases). CDR3 length: 14 residues. V lost 0 bases, J lost 7 bases, and 8 bases lay in between. CDR1 SGHRS and CDR2 YFSETQ come from the germline V gene. The CDR3 DNA reads TGCGCCAGCAGCTTGGGACAGATGAATTCACCCCTCCACTTT. As protein: CASSLGQMNSPLHF. The full variable domain, with the rest looked up from reference TRBV5-1 and TRBJ1-6, is KAGVTQTPRYLIKTRGQQVTLSCSPISGHRSVSWYQQTPGQGLQFLFEYFSETQRNKGNFPGRFSGRQFSNSRSEMNVSTLELGDSALYLCASSLGQMNSPLHFGNGTRLTVT.

This clonotype turned up a few times. J is TRBJ1-1 and V is TRBV7-9, with D maybe TRBD1 (5 bases). CDR1 is SEHNR, CDR2 FQNEAQ, per germline (reference sequence). With 3 bases removed from V and 4 bases from J, the gap between germline ends came to 15 bases. The CDR3 contains 15 residues. Here the CDR3 reads CASSFLTGGGTEAFF. The CDR3 DNA sequence: TGTGCCAGCAGCTTCCTCACTGGGGGGGGCACTGAAGCTTTCTTT.

This clonotype came up many times. The chain has TRBV10-1 and TRBJ2-7; D possibly uses TRBD1 or TRBD2 (5 bases each). The CDR3 contains 14 residues. Looked up from germline, CDR1 is WNHNN and CDR2 is SYGVQD (reference sequence). Trimming removed 4 bases at V and 4 bases at J, with 14 bases between. CDR3 region: CASSAYQGRYEQYF. The CDR3 region has the DNA TGCGCCAGCAGTGCTTATCAGGGACGGTACGAGCAGTACTTC.

The chain links TRBV6-5 to TRBJ2-7, with 10 bases fitting TRBD1. This CDR3 has 16 residues. Germline V gives CDR1 MNHEY, CDR2 SVGAGI. V was pared by 2 bases and J by 3 bases, with 7 bases of the junction left unmatched. The CDR3, as DNA: TGTGCCAGCAGTTACCCCCGGACAGGGGGGGGCTACGAGCAGTACTTC. The encoded protein is CASSYPRTGGGYEQYF.

This clonotype was found many times. The chain couples TRBV12-3 or TRBV12-4 to TRBJ2-3; 8 bases are a match to TRBD2. The CDR3 has 14 amino acids. The V and J ends lost 3 bases and 2 bases, in that order; junction bases with no gene match: 1. The CDR3 spells CASSFSGATDTQYF. The CDR3 DNA reads as TGTGCCAGCAGTTTTAGCGGGGCCACAGATACGCAGTATTTT.

This clonotype has more than one count but fewer than ten. The chain recombines TRBV20-1 with TRBJ1-4; TRBD1 might be the D (6 bases). This CDR3 is built from 14 residues. V shed 5 bases and J shed 3 bases, with 13 bases lying between them. Germline CDR1 DFQATT, CDR2 SNEGSKA (reference sequence). The CDR3 sequence: CSALPTGSNEKLFF. The CDR3 DNA is TGCAGTGCTCTCCCGACAGGATCTAATGAAAAACTGTTTTTT.

This clonotype was detected many times. The chain uses TRBV4-2 and TRBJ2-1, with D possibly being TRBD1 (5 bases). V lost 2 bases and J lost 3, with 8 bases in between. Germline V lookup: CDR1 LGHNA, CDR2 YNFKEQ. This CDR3 contains 14 residues. This CDR3 reads CASSQLGLYNEQFF. CDR3 nucleotides: TGTGCCAGCAGCCAATTGGGGCTCTACAATGAGCAGTTCTTC.

This clonotype has ten or more counts. The J gene is TRBJ2-7, the V gene TRBV6-1; 7 nucleotides align to TRBD1. The CDR3 contains 18 residues. Germline V gene sequence: CDR1 MNHNS, CDR2 SASEGT. Trimming cost V 8 bases and J 4 bases; bases outside gene matches: 23. The CDR3: CASGAGQATLISLYEQYF. The DNA of the CDR3 is TGTGCCAGCGGGGCCGGACAGGCTACTCTTATTTCATTATACGAGCAGTACTTC.

V is TRBV20-1 and J is TRBJ2-7; D unresolved. Germline assignment: CDR1 DFQATT and CDR2 SNEGSKA (reference sequence). The CDR3 totals 10 residues. V lost 6 bases and J lost 1, with 4 bases in between. CDR3 sequence reads: CSAKSYEQYF. The CDR3 DNA reads as TGCAGTGCAAAGTCCTACGAGCAGTACTTC.

A single count supports this clonotype. The chain recombines TRBV5-5 with TRBJ1-1; 10 bases are shared with TRBD1. The CDR3 length is 14 residues. Losses at the gene ends were 4 bases for V and 5 bases for J; bases not matched to a gene: 5. Germline-derived CDR1 and CDR2 are SGHKS and YYEKEE (reference sequence). The CDR3 here is CASSAGQGWTEAFF. DNA for the CDR3: TGTGCCAGCAGCGCGGGACAGGGGTGGACTGAAGCTTTCTTT. The full variable domain, with the rest looked up from reference TRBV5-5 and TRBJ1-1, is DAGVTQSPTHLIKTRGQQVTLRCSPISGHKSVSWYQQVLGQGPQFIFQYYEKEERGRGNFPDRFSARQFPNYSSELNVNALLLGDSALYLCASSAGQGWTEAFFGQGTRLTVV.

Many counts were recorded for this clonotype. J is TRBJ1-3 and V is TRBV20-1; 10 bases line up with TRBD1. CDR3 length: 12 amino acids. Germline V gives CDR1 DFQATT, CDR2 SNEGSKA (reference sequence). This CDR3 reads CSGTGDGNTIYF. The CDR3, as DNA: TGCAGCGGGACAGGGGATGGAAACACCATATATTTT.

This clonotype came up a few times. V is TRBV10-3 and J is TRBJ2-5; D gene ambiguous. The length of the CDR3 is 13 residues. Germline V gives CDR1 ENHRY, CDR2 SYGVKD. V lost 2 bases and J lost 14, with 18 bases in between. The CDR3 DNA reads as TGTGCCATCAGTGAGCCCCCCAGGCTTAGTAAATACTTC. Translation gives CAISEPPRLSKYF.